One and the same sample provided the 30 T cell receptor beta chains below, sequenced in a study of blood T cells in healthy people across ages. A second PCR of about 7 to 12 cycles used a sample-barcoded 5' primer and a J-beta primer mix. MiXCR was run by TCRdb on the 5' RACE reads, yielding one entry per CDR3 protein. Of approximately 800,000 distinct CDR3 sequences listed, about 55% are singletons. The specimen sequenced was blood. Receptors originate from a man at least 80 years old in good health.

This clonotype showed up just a few times. The J gene is TRBJ2-3, the V gene TRBV9; D perhaps matches TRBD2 (6 bases). Germline assignment: CDR1 SGDLS and CDR2 YYNGEE. The V end was cut by 2 bases, the J end by 4 bases, with 11 bases between. The CDR3 contains 14 residues. CDR3 in DNA: TGTGCCAGCAGCGTCGGCGGGAACGCAGATACGCAGTATTTT. As protein: CASSVGGNADTQYF.

There are a few counts of this clonotype. A read error may account for a junction end that differs from germline. V and J are TRBV30 and TRBJ2-7; D is unresolved. The DNA end is a closer match to TRBJ2-5, so the J assignment may be wrong. From germline, CDR1 is GTSNPN and CDR2 SVGIG (reference sequence). This CDR3 spans 14 amino acids. The CDR3 is CAWSRGPVGETQYF. The CDR3 coding sequence is TGTGCTTGGAGTCGTGGTCCTGTCGGGGAGACCCAGTACTTC.

The rearrangement uses TRBV5-1 and TRBJ2-1, with D maybe TRBD1 (6 bases). V was clipped by 2 bases and J by 10 bases, with 10 bases between them. CDR1 is SGHRS, CDR2 YFSETQ, per germline. There are 12 residues in the CDR3. In nucleotides, the CDR3 is TGCGCCAGCAGCTTCCAGGGGACGGAGCAGTTCTTC. Translating it yields CASSFQGTEQFF.

The V gene is TRBV7-2, the J gene TRBJ2-3; a weak D match, TRBD2 (5 bases). The germline V and J ends were trimmed by 4 bases and 1 base, with 9 bases remaining between them. Germline V CDR1 and CDR2: SGHTA, FQGNSA. This CDR3 is 14 amino acids long. The CDR3 spells CASSSGWGTDTQYF. The CDR3 DNA follows: TGTGCCAGCAGCTCGGGGTGGGGCACAGATACGCAGTATTTT.

This clonotype has just a few counts. CDR3 sequence (DNA): TGTGCCAGCAGCCCCCGGGACAGACCTAAAGAGACCCAGTACTTC. The encoded protein is CASSPRDRPKETQYF. V gene TRBV13 combines with J gene TRBJ2-5, with TRBD1 identical over 7 bases. This CDR3 is built from 15 residues. V lost 5 bases to trimming and J lost 3 bases; unmatched junction nucleotides: 9. Germline V gene lookup returns CDR1 PRHDT and CDR2 FYEKMQ (reference sequence).

The chain couples TRBV24-1 to TRBJ2-5, with 12 bases that match TRBD2. Germline CDR1 KGHDR, CDR2 SFDVKD. CDR3 length equals 16 residues. Losses at the gene ends were 5 bases for V and 5 bases for J; bases not matched to a gene: 8. The CDR3 here is CATSAMTSGRSETQYF. The CDR3 DNA follows: TGTGCCACCAGTGCCATGACTAGCGGGAGATCGGAGACCCAGTACTTC.

The chain combines TRBV5-1 with TRBJ2-2; D might be TRBD1 (5 bases). This CDR3 contains 14 residues. Germline loops: CDR1 SGHRS, CDR2 YFSETQ. Trimming cost V 1 base and J 8 bases, with 12 bases left between them. The CDR3 loop reads CASSLSQGSGELFF. The CDR3 coding sequence is TGCGCCAGCAGCTTGTCCCAGGGTAGTGGGGAGCTGTTTTTT.

The gene calls are TRBV5-1 and TRBJ2-4, with 7 nucleotides matching TRBD1. Matching the DNA end better, TRBJ2-7 makes the J call doubtful. CDR3 length: 14 amino acids. Germline V gene data show CDR1 as SGHRS and CDR2 as YFSETQ. The DNA of the CDR3 is TGCGCCAGCAGTTATGTCCCAGGGGGCTACGAGCAGTACTTC. Translation gives CASSYVPGGYEQYF.

About this clonotype itself: This may come from a read error, since a much larger clone is one base off. V gene TRBV5-1 combines with J gene TRBJ2-5; the D gene is possibly TRBD2 (6 bases). Trimming removed 3 bases at V and 5 bases at J, with 11 bases between. The CDR3 has 13 amino acids. Germline loops: CDR1 SGHRS, CDR2 YFSETQ. The CDR3 sequence is CASSCGGAETQYF. The CDR3 region has the DNA TGCGCCAGCAGCTGCGGAGGGGCGGAGACCCAGTACTTC.

Details on this clonotype: At one end, the junction sequence differs from germline, possibly due to a read error. This rearrangement joins TRBV3-1 to TRBJ2-5; D not resolved. The CDR3 is 13 residues long. Germline V gene lookup returns CDR1 LGHDT and CDR2 YNNKEL (reference sequence). CDR3 nucleotide sequence: TGTGCCAGCAGCCAGATAGCAGAAGAGATCCAGTACTTC. It is translated as CASSQIAEEIQYF.

The chain combines TRBV9 with TRBJ2-5; TRBD1 matches 8 bases. Germline loops: CDR1 SGDLS, CDR2 YYNGEE. The trim removed 4 bases at V and 2 bases at J, leaving 7 bases unmatched. CDR3 length: 15 residues. The CDR3 loop is CASSPLDRAQETQYF. In nucleotides, the CDR3 is TGTGCCAGCAGCCCCCTGGACAGGGCACAAGAGACCCAGTACTTC.

Only a few counts were recorded for this clonotype. The chain joins TRBV12-3 or TRBV12-4 to TRBJ1-6; D ambiguous. V was clipped by 3 bases and J by 7 bases, with 10 bases between them. The CDR3 is 14 residues long. The CDR3 coding sequence is TGTGCCAGCAGTTTTTTCGGAGGAAATTCACCCCTCCACTTT. It encodes CASSFFGGNSPLHF.

The chain employs TRBV27 and TRBJ2-7, with D possibly being TRBD1 or TRBD2 (6 bases each). Germline lookup yields CDR1 MNHEY and CDR2 SMNVEV (reference sequence). Trimming took 11 bases from V and 5 from J, leaving 19 bases between them. The CDR3 consists of 13 residues. CDR3 protein: CAARGAGLHEQYF. Written as DNA, the CDR3 is TGTGCCGCGAGGGGGGCGGGATTACACGAGCAGTACTTC.

The rearrangement joins TRBV29-1 to TRBJ2-2; TRBD1 matches 9 bases. The CDR3 runs to 14 residues. V was pared by 6 bases and J by 7 bases, with 9 bases of the junction left unmatched. CDR1 is SQVTM, CDR2 ANQGSEA, per germline. The CDR3 nucleotides read TGCAGCGTGGAGAACAGGGGGCCGGGCGGGGAGCTGTTTTTT. Translating it yields CSVENRGPGGELFF.

V usage is TRBV20-1 and J usage is TRBJ1-2; D not certain. The CDR3 extends over 12 amino acids. Trimming took 3 bases from V and 4 from J, leaving 9 bases between them. Germline V gives CDR1 DFQATT, CDR2 SNEGSKA (reference sequence). CDR3 in amino acids: CSARFGGYGYTF. CDR3 DNA: TGCAGTGCTAGGTTTGGCGGCTATGGCTACACCTTC.

V usage is TRBV7-3 and J usage is TRBJ2-5, with D unresolved. Trimming took 4 bases from V and 11 from J, leaving 20 bases between them. Germline lookup yields CDR1 SGHTA and CDR2 FQGTGA. There are 14 residues in the CDR3. In DNA, the CDR3 is TGTGCCAGCAGCTCCCCCGGGTCTAACAATGAGCAGTACTTC. This codes for CASSSPGSNNEQYF.

The rearrangement joins TRBV9 to TRBJ2-7, with TRBD1 matching over 8 bases. The CDR3 has 14 amino acids. Unmatched junction bases numbered 6, after V lost 0 bases and J lost 7 bases. The germline CDR1 and CDR2 sequences are SGDLS and YYNGEE. CDR3 sequence: CASSVADRGNEQYF. The CDR3 bases are TGTGCCAGCAGCGTAGCCGACAGGGGCAATGAGCAGTACTTC.

The J gene is TRBJ2-7, the V gene TRBV10-2; D is ambiguous. The CDR3 totals 15 residues. The V end was cut by 2 bases, the J end by 6 bases, with 17 bases between. The germline gives CDR1 WSHSY, CDR2 SAAADI. As DNA, the CDR3 is TGCGCCAGCAGTGAGGATCAACCGGGCTCAGGCGAGCAGTACTTC. Protein: CASSEDQPGSGEQYF.

This clonotype was picked up a small number of times. The chain couples TRBV4-1 to TRBJ2-3, with TRBD1 as a possible D gene (5 bases). The CDR3 runs 16 residues. Germline V CDR1 and CDR2: MGHRA, YSYEKL. V was cut by 5 bases and J by 14 bases, with 29 bases left in between. The CDR3 DNA is TGCGCCAGCAGCGCCCAGACAGAAGGAGAGCATAGATACGCGTATTTT. Protein product: CASSAQTEGEHRYAYF.

V and J are TRBV7-2 and TRBJ2-3; 10 positions agree with TRBD2. V dropped 5 bases and J dropped 14; count of bases not matched to a gene: 22. Germline V lookup: CDR1 SGHTA, CDR2 FQGNSA. CDR3 size: 17 residues. CDR3 protein: CASSEGRLAGGHRDAYF. CDR3 bases: TGTGCCAGCAGCGAAGGGAGACTAGCGGGCGGGCACAGAGACGCGTATTTT.

V and J are TRBV20-1 and TRBJ2-5; D remains ambiguous. The CDR3 runs to 14 residues. Germline lookup yields CDR1 DFQATT and CDR2 SNEGSKA (reference sequence). Trimming took off 3 bases at V and 0 bases at J, with 11 bases between the two ends. In DNA form, the CDR3 reads TGCAGTGCTAGGGCGGCAGGCTACCAAGAGACCCAGTACTTC. Translated, it gives CSARAAGYQETQYF.

The chain carries TRBV29-1 and TRBJ2-1; D remains ambiguous. Trimming took off 8 bases at V and 13 bases at J, with 18 bases between the two ends. The CDR3 covers 11 residues. The germline V gene has CDR1 SQVTM and CDR2 ANQGSEA. This CDR3 reads CSHKIAETQFF. CDR3 bases: TGCAGCCACAAAATCGCAGAGACCCAGTTCTTC.

The chain combines TRBV6-2 or TRBV6-3 with TRBJ2-7, with 7 bases fitting TRBD2. From germline, CDR1 is MNHEY and CDR2 SVGEGT. Trimming at V came to 2 bases and at J to 7 bases, leaving 11 bases not matched to a gene. The CDR3 has 15 residues. This chain's CDR3 is CASSYIPAGVREQYF. The CDR3 DNA sequence: TGTGCCAGCAGTTACATACCGGCGGGAGTACGGGAGCAGTACTTC.

In this sample, this clonotype turned up a few times. The chain has TRBV21-1 and TRBJ1-4; the table's D call of TRBD1 was not tested on the DNA. TRBV21-1 is designated a pseudogene. This CDR3 has 12 amino acids. The CDR3 DNA reads as TGTGCCAGCAGCCCGCGGACAGGGAAACTGTTTTTT. As protein: CASSPRTGKLFF.

This clonotype was recorded a few times. The V gene is TRBV5-8, the J gene TRBJ1-5; 10 bases map to TRBD1. Looked up from germline, CDR1 is SGHTS and CDR2 is YDEGEE. V lost 4 bases, J lost 4 bases, and 5 bases stayed unmatched. The CDR3 extends over 15 amino acids. This CDR3 reads CASSGPGQGNQPQHF. DNA for the CDR3: TGTGCCAGCAGCGGCCCGGGACAGGGGAATCAGCCCCAGCATTTT.

This chain uses TRBV3-1 with TRBJ1-4; 7 bases map to TRBD1. With 4 bases clipped from V and 7 bases from J, the junction kept 9 bases outside the gene matches. This CDR3 region has 15 residues. CDR1 and CDR2 (germline): LGHDT, YNNKEL (reference sequence). The CDR3: CASSLRQGSGEKLFF. CDR3 nucleotide sequence: TGTGCCAGCAGCCTCCGACAGGGTTCGGGTGAAAAACTGTTTTTT.

This CDR3 reads CASRQGQAGADNEQFF. DNA of the CDR3: TGTGCCAGCAGACAAGGGCAGGCGGGGGCCGACAATGAGCAGTTCTTC. V usage is TRBV6-5 and J usage is TRBJ2-1; a possible D gene is TRBD2 (7 bases). CDR3 size: 16 residues. V lost 6 bases and J 5 bases, leaving 20 bases between the germline ends. Per the germline V gene, CDR1 is MNHEY and CDR2 is SVGAGI.

The genes are TRBV7-2 and TRBJ2-3, with D unresolved. The CDR3 is 12 residues long. V was cut by 11 bases and J by 0 bases, with 9 bases left in between. CDR1 and CDR2 from the germline V gene are SGHTA and FQGNSA. CDR3 region: CAYSGSTDTQYF. The CDR3 region has the DNA TGTGCCTATAGTGGGAGCACAGATACGCAGTATTTT. Full variable domain (missing parts from reference TRBV7-2 and TRBJ2-3): GAGVSQSPSNKVTEKGKDVELRCDPISGHTALYWYRQSLGQGLEFLIYFQGNSAPDKSGLPSDRFSAERTGGSVSTLTIQRTQQEDSAVYLCAYSGSTDTQYFGPGTRLTVL.

This clonotype was seen only a few times. The chain links TRBV7-2 to TRBJ2-7, with 7 bases matching TRBD2. V lost 6 bases and J lost 3; bases outside the gene matches: 8. The germline V gene encodes CDR1 SGHTA and CDR2 FQGNSA. CDR3 size: 14 residues. The CDR3 DNA sequence: TGTGCCAGCAGGAGGGGAGGGCCTGTCTACGAGCAGTACTTC. It is translated as CASRRGGPVYEQYF.

The chain employs TRBV11-2 and TRBJ2-1; D perhaps matches TRBD2 (6 bases). The CDR3 is 15 amino acids. Germline V gene sequence: CDR1 SGHAT, CDR2 FQNNGV. V gave up 8 bases and J gave up 3 bases, with 17 bases separating them. The CDR3 is CASYSGEVSYNEQFF. For the CDR3, the DNA is TGTGCCAGCTATTCGGGGGAAGTGAGCTACAATGAGCAGTTCTTC.